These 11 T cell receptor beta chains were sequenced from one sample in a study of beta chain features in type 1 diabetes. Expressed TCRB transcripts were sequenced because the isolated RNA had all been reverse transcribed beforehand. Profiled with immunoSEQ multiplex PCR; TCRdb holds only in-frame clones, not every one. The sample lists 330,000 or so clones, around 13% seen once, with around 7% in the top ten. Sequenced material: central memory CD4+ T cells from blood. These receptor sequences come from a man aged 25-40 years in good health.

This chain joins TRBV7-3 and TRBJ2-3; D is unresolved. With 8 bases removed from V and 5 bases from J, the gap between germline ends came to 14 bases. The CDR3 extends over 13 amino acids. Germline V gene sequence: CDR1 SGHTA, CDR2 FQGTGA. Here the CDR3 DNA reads TGTGCCAGCCAAAACTTCCCACAAGATACGCAGTATTTT. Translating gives CASQNFPQDTQYF.

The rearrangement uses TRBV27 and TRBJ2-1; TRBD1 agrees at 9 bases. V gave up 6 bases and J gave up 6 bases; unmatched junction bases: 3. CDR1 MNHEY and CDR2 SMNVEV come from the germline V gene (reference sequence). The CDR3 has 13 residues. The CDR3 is CASSKDRGNEQFF. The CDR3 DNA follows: TGTGCCAGCAGCAAGGACAGGGGCAATGAGCAGTTCTTC.

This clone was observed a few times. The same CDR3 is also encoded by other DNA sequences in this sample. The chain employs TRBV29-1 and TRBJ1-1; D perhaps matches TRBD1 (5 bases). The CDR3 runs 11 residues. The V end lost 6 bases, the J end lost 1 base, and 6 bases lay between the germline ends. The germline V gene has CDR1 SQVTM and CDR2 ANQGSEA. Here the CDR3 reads CSVGQNTEAFF. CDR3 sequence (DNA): TGCAGCGTAGGACAGAACACTGAAGCTTTCTTT.

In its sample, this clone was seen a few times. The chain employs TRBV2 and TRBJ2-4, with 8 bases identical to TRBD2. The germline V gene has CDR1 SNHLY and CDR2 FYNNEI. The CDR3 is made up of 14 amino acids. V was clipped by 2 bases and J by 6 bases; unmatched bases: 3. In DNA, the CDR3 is TGTGCCAGCAGTGAACGTCTAGCGGGAAACATTCAGTACTTC. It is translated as CASSERLAGNIQYF.

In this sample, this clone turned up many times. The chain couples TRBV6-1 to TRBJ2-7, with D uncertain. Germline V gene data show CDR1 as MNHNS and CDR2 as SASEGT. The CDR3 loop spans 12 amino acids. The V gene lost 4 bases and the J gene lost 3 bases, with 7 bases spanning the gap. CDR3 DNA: TGTGCCAGCAGTGTATTTGGCTACGAGCAGTACGTC. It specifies CASSVFGYEQYV.

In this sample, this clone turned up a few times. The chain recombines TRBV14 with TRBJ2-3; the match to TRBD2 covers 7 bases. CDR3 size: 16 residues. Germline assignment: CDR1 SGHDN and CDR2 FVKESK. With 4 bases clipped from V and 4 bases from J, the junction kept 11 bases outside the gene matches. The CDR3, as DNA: TGTGCCAGCAGCCCCCTTTGGGGGAGGGCCCCAGATACGCAGTATTTT. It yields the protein CASSPLWGRAPDTQYF.

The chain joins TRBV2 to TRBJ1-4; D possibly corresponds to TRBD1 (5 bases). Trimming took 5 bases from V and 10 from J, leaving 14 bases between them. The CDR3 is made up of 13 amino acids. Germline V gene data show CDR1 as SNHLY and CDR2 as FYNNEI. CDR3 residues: CASSPILGRKLFF. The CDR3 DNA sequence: TGTGCCAGCAGTCCCATCTTGGGACGAAAACTGTTTTTT.

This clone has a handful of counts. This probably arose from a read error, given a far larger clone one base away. The CDR3 loop reads CSVRGGNQPQHF. CDR3 DNA sequence: TGCAGCGTGAGAGGGGGAAATCAGCCCCAGCATTTT. This chain links TRBV29-1 with TRBJ1-5, with D perhaps TRBD1 (6 bases). V lost 6 bases to trimming and J lost 4 bases, with 10 bases between them. This CDR3 has 12 amino acids. Germline V gene sequence: CDR1 SQVTM, CDR2 ANQGSEA.

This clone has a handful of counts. The CDR3 is CASSFGGGRTDTQYF. The CDR3 DNA is TGTGCCAGCAGCTTCGGGGGGGGCCGGACAGATACGCAGTATTTT. This chain uses TRBV7-8 with TRBJ2-3; 8 positions agree with TRBD2. Germline V gene data show CDR1 as SGHVS and CDR2 as FQNEAQ. There are 15 residues in the CDR3. The trim removed 3 bases at V and 3 bases at J, leaving 5 bases unmatched.

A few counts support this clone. CDR3 sequence: CASSEVGPPSEQFF. The CDR3 DNA reads TGTGCCAGCAGTGAAGTTGGGCCCCCGAGTGAGCAGTTCTTC. V is TRBV6-1 and J is TRBJ2-1; D remains unclear. Germline V gives CDR1 MNHNS, CDR2 SASEGT. The CDR3 is made up of 14 amino acids. Trimming removed 1 base from V and 9 bases from J, with 13 bases in between.

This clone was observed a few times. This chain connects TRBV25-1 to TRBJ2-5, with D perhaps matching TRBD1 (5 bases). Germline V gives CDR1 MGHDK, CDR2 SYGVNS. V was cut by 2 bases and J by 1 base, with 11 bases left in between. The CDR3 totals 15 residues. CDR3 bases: TGTGCCAGCAGTGAAGTGGGGCACCGCCAAGAGACCCAGTACTTC. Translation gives CASSEVGHRQETQYF.